The rows below give T cell receptor beta chains drawn from one sample of a study of T cell responses to AZD1222 COVID-19 vaccine. Repertoires were generated with immunoSEQ multiplex PCR, while TCRdb's copy carries only in-frame clones and drops some. The sample has around 140,000 clones, 91% seen once. The material sequenced was peripheral blood, taken 28 days after the second AZD1222 dose. The source is an adult who received the AZD1222 COVID-19 vaccine. Both conserved end residues are part of each CDR3. The D gene is left open where the match is weak. Clone size appears in some rows only: once, few, many, or a class for an expanded clone.

>-|TRBV5-4|TRBJ1-2|-
CASRDGRSYGYTF
TGTGCCAGCAGGGACGGCCGCTCCTATGGCTACACCTTC
>TRBD1|TRBV2|TRBJ2-4|-
CASSGTGGPNIQYF
TGTGCCAGCAGCGGGACAGGGGGACCAAACATTCAGTACTTC
>-|TRBV6-1|TRBJ2-3|-
CASSEGWAVGADTQYF
TGTGCCAGCAGTGAAGGGTGGGCCGTCGGGGCAGATACGCAGTATTTT
>-|TRBV5-1|TRBJ2-5|-
CASSPVGGGAQETQYF
TGCGCCAGCAGCCCGGTCGGGGGCGGGGCTCAAGAGACCCAGTACTTC
>-|TRBV2|TRBJ1-1|-
CASSVGYKGTEAFF
TGTGCCAGCAGTGTGGGTTACAAGGGCACTGAAGCTTTCTTT
>-|TRBV19|TRBJ1-5|-
CASSIGGGQPQHF
TGTGCCAGTAGTATAGGGGGAGGTCAGCCCCAGCATTTT
>TRBD2|TRBV7-9|TRBJ2-1|-
CASSRRRTSGDNEQFF
TGTGCCAGCAGCCGTAGGAGGACTAGCGGGGACAATGAGCAGTTCTTC
>-|TRBV3-1/TRBV3-2|TRBJ1-2|once
CASSQAEPRRYTF
TGTGCCAGCAGCCAAGCTGAACCTAGGCGCTACACCTTC
>TRBD2|TRBV4-3|TRBJ2-4|-
CASSQGLAGSTKNIQYF
TGCGCCAGCAGCCAAGGACTAGCGGGATCGACCAAAAACATTCAGTACTTC
>TRBD1|TRBV3-1/TRBV3-2|TRBJ1-4|-
CASSGTGGMGEKLFF
TGTGCCAGCAGCGGTACAGGGGGCATGGGCGAAAAACTGTTTTTT
>TRBD2|TRBV4-1|TRBJ2-7|-
CASSRGGYEQYF
TGCGCCAGCAGCCGCGGGGGCTACGAGCAGTACTTC
>TRBD1|TRBV19|TRBJ2-2|-
CASSIIPGQTWTGELFF
TGTGCCAGTAGTATCATCCCGGGACAGACGTGGACCGGGGAGCTGTTTTTT
>TRBD1|TRBV7-9|TRBJ1-6|-
CASSSGQGNSPLHF
TGTGCCAGCAGCTCGGGACAGGGGAATTCACCCCTCCACTTT
>TRBD1|TRBV9|TRBJ1-1|-
CASSGDRGRTEAFF
TGTGCCAGCAGCGGGGACAGGGGGCGAACTGAAGCTTTCTTT
>-|TRBV19|TRBJ1-1|-
CASSIEWSVAEAFF
TGTGCCAGTAGTATAGAATGGTCGGTCGCTGAAGCTTTCTTT
>TRBD1|TRBV6-5|TRBJ2-7|-
CASSPPGQAFEQYF
TGTGCCAGCAGCCCCCCCGGACAGGCTTTCGAGCAGTACTTC
>TRBD1|TRBV29-1|TRBJ2-7|-
CSVESRTGPQRGEQYF
TGCAGCGTTGAGTCTAGGACAGGGCCCCAAAGGGGCGAGCAGTACTTC
>TRBD1|TRBV24-1|TRBJ2-1|-
CATSPNFNRGRSEQFF
TGTGCCACCAGCCCGAACTTCAATAGGGGGCGGAGTGAGCAGTTCTTC
>-|TRBV25-1|TRBJ1-3|-
CASRDSGNTIYF
TGTGCCAGCAGAGACTCTGGAAACACCATATATTTT
>TRBD2|TRBV28|TRBJ2-3|-
CASSLVASGRKRTDTQYF
TGTGCCAGCAGCCTCGTGGCTAGCGGGAGGAAGAGGACAGATACGCAGTATTTT
>-|TRBV19|TRBJ2-5|-
CASCPYGGSEKTQYF
TGTGCCAGTTGTCCCTACGGGGGCTCTGAGAAGACCCAGTACTTC
>-|TRBV6-6|TRBJ1-1|-
CASSRGFGEVNTEAFF
TGTGCCAGCAGTCGAGGGTTTGGGGAGGTGAACACTGAAGCTTTCTTT
>TRBD1|TRBV2|TRBJ2-3|-
CASSEEQGADTQYF
TGTGCCAGCAGTGAAGAACAGGGGGCAGATACGCAGTATTTT
>-|TRBV21-1|TRBJ1-2|-
CASVPYGYTF
TGTGCCAGCGTACCGTATGGCTACACCTTC
>-|TRBV15|TRBJ2-3|-
CATSRVVKTTPTDTQYF
TGTGCCACCAGCAGAGTGGTCAAAACAACCCCTACAGATACGCAGTATTTT
>-|TRBV10-3|TRBJ1-2|-
CAISARTDYGYTF
TGTGCCATCAGTGCAAGGACGGACTATGGCTACACCTTC
>-|TRBV11-2|TRBJ1-3|few
CASSLGTYRGNTIYF
TGTGCCAGCAGCTTGGGGACTTACCGTGGAAACACCATATATTTT
>TRBD2|TRBV5-1|TRBJ2-1|-
CASSVSGGAGNEQFF
TGCGCCAGCAGCGTTAGCGGGGGGGCGGGTAATGAGCAGTTCTTC
>TRBD2|TRBV7-8|TRBJ2-1|-
CASSFFGGVEQFF
TGTGCCAGCAGCTTTTTTGGGGGGGTTGAGCAGTTCTTC
>-|TRBV27|TRBJ1-6|-
CASKPGPLPASNSPLHF
TGTGCCAGCAAACCAGGGCCCCTTCCGGCCTCTAATTCACCCCTCCACTTT
>-|TRBV5-1|TRBJ1-2|-
CASSLEAGIYGYTF
TGCGCCAGCAGCTTGGAGGCAGGGATCTATGGCTACACCTTC
>-|TRBV10-3|TRBJ1-3|few
CAISDFKGSGNTIYF
TGTGCCATCAGTGATTTTAAGGGGTCTGGAAACACCATATATTTT